These T cell receptor beta chains were read from a single sample in a study of OX40 agonist ivuxolimab in advanced cancers. The data were produced by immunoSEQ multiplex PCR, yet TCRdb's version contains in-frame clones alone and is incomplete. The sample holds approximately 46,000 clones; approximately 80% are singletons and the top ten take roughly 3.9%. The sample in question was CD4+ or CD8+ T cells sorted from blood, obtained in a trial of the OX40 agonist ivuxolimab. Receptors originate from an adult with an advanced solid tumor such as melanoma, head and neck, liver or kidney cancer. The CDR3 runs from the conserved cysteine through the conserved F or W. Fields, in order: D gene, V gene, J gene, clone size, CDR3 DNA, CDR3 protein. D genes are given only for firm matches. Some rows mark clone size as missing; the rest say once, few, many or name a class of expanded clone.

d_gene: NA
v_gene: TRBV28
j_gene: TRBJ2-1
abundance: once
CDR3nt: TGTGCCAGCAGTTTAGGGGGGACCTACAATGAGCAGTTCTTC
CDR3aa: CASSLGGTYNEQFF

d_gene: NA
v_gene: TRBV27
j_gene: TRBJ1-3
abundance: NA
CDR3nt: TGTGCCAGCAGTTTATCAGGGACCTCTGGAAACACCATATATTTT
CDR3aa: CASSLSGTSGNTIYF

d_gene: NA
v_gene: TRBV4-1
j_gene: TRBJ1-1
abundance: NA
CDR3nt: TGCGCCAGCAGCCAGAGCGGGACGTTAAACACTGAAGCTTTCTTT
CDR3aa: CASSQSGTLNTEAFF

d_gene: NA
v_gene: TRBV5-1
j_gene: TRBJ1-5
abundance: NA
CDR3nt: TGCGCCAGCAGCGACCCCGGGACTGCCCTCCATTTT
CDR3aa: CASSDPGTALHF

d_gene: NA
v_gene: TRBV4-2
j_gene: TRBJ2-3
abundance: NA
CDR3nt: TGTGCCAGCAGCCCAGCGGGTGAAGTTTCACAGTATTTT
CDR3aa: CASSPAGEVSQYF

d_gene: NA
v_gene: TRBV9
j_gene: TRBJ2-1
abundance: NA
CDR3nt: TGTGCCAGCAGCGTATGGGGAAGCTCCTACAATGAGCAGTTCTTC
CDR3aa: CASSVWGSSYNEQFF

d_gene: NA
v_gene: TRBV19
j_gene: TRBJ1-2
abundance: few
CDR3nt: TGTGCCAGTAGCCCTCCCCCACGAGGGGGTCAGAGGGGCTACACCTTC
CDR3aa: CASSPPPRGGQRGYTF

d_gene: TRBD1
v_gene: TRBV29-1
j_gene: TRBJ1-4
abundance: NA
CDR3nt: TGCAGCGTGGGACAGGGGGCGGGTGAAAAACTGTTTTTT
CDR3aa: CSVGQGAGEKLFF

d_gene: TRBD1
v_gene: TRBV7-8
j_gene: TRBJ2-1
abundance: once
CDR3nt: TGTGCCAGCAGCTTAATACTAGTAGGGGGCCATGAGCAGTTCTTC
CDR3aa: CASSLILVGGHEQFF

d_gene: TRBD1
v_gene: TRBV7-2
j_gene: TRBJ2-2
abundance: NA
CDR3nt: TGTGCCAGCAGCCCAGGGGGAAACACCGGGGAGCTGTTTTTT
CDR3aa: CASSPGGNTGELFF

d_gene: NA
v_gene: TRBV20-1
j_gene: TRBJ2-1
abundance: NA
CDR3nt: TGCAGTGCTAGACCCAGCATTGAGCAGTTCTTC
CDR3aa: CSARPSIEQFF

d_gene: TRBD1
v_gene: TRBV6-6
j_gene: TRBJ1-6
abundance: once
CDR3nt: TGTGCCAGCAGTTACCTGGGACAGAGTAATTCACCCCTCCACTTT
CDR3aa: CASSYLGQSNSPLHF

d_gene: NA
v_gene: TRBV10-2
j_gene: TRBJ2-1
abundance: NA
CDR3nt: TGCGCCAGCAGTGAGTCGAGGGGACGTCTAGATGAGCAGTTCTTC
CDR3aa: CASSESRGRLDEQFF

d_gene: TRBD1
v_gene: TRBV10-3
j_gene: TRBJ1-1
abundance: NA
CDR3nt: TGTGCCATCAGTGAGTCAGGGGGAGACAGGGGGGAAGCTTTCTTT
CDR3aa: CAISESGGDRGEAFF

d_gene: NA
v_gene: TRBV5-1
j_gene: TRBJ2-3
abundance: NA
CDR3nt: TGCGCCAGCAGACAGTTCACAGATACGCAGTATTTT
CDR3aa: CASRQFTDTQYF

d_gene: NA
v_gene: TRBV2
j_gene: TRBJ1-5
abundance: NA
CDR3nt: TGTGCCAGCACCCCATCCGGGGGATTCAATCAGCCCCAGCATTTT
CDR3aa: CASTPSGGFNQPQHF

d_gene: NA
v_gene: TRBV6-5
j_gene: TRBJ1-1
abundance: NA
CDR3nt: TGTGCCAGCAGTGCGGACGCATACACTGAAGCTTTCTTT
CDR3aa: CASSADAYTEAFF

d_gene: TRBD1
v_gene: TRBV27
j_gene: TRBJ1-4
abundance: once
CDR3nt: TGTGCCAGCAGCCCGGGACAGTGGCGTGAAAAACTGTTTTTT
CDR3aa: CASSPGQWREKLFF

d_gene: TRBD1
v_gene: TRBV18
j_gene: TRBJ1-1
abundance: NA
CDR3nt: TGTGCCAGCTCACCTCGGACAGGGAACACTGAAGCTTTCTTT
CDR3aa: CASSPRTGNTEAFF

d_gene: TRBD2
v_gene: TRBV6-5
j_gene: TRBJ2-3
abundance: NA
CDR3nt: TGTGCCAGCGGGGGAGGGACGGATACGCAGTATTTT
CDR3aa: CASGGGTDTQYF

d_gene: TRBD1
v_gene: TRBV10-1
j_gene: TRBJ2-1
abundance: NA
CDR3nt: TGCGCCAGCAGGGGGGACAGGGAGAGGGAGCAGTTCTTC
CDR3aa: CASRGDREREQFF

d_gene: NA
v_gene: TRBV28
j_gene: TRBJ1-5
abundance: NA
CDR3nt: TGTGCCAGCAGCTGGGGGGGGCTCTATAGCAATCAGCCCCAGCATTTT
CDR3aa: CASSWGGLYSNQPQHF

d_gene: NA
v_gene: TRBV6-1
j_gene: TRBJ1-2
abundance: medium-sized
CDR3nt: TGTGCCAGCAGTCAGACAGGAGGGTATGGCTACACCTTC
CDR3aa: CASSQTGGYGYTF

d_gene: TRBD1
v_gene: TRBV16
j_gene: TRBJ1-1
abundance: few
CDR3nt: TGTGCCAGCAGCCGAAAGACAGGGGGGGCTGAAGCTTTCTTT
CDR3aa: CASSRKTGGAEAFF

d_gene: TRBD2
v_gene: TRBV15
j_gene: TRBJ2-1
abundance: NA
CDR3nt: TGTGCCACCAGCAGGCTAGCGGGAGGGCCGCGGAATGAGCAGTTCTTC
CDR3aa: CATSRLAGGPRNEQFF

d_gene: NA
v_gene: TRBV5-1
j_gene: TRBJ1-2
abundance: NA
CDR3nt: TGCGCCAGCAGCTTGGATTCAGGGTCCTATGGCTACACCTTC
CDR3aa: CASSLDSGSYGYTF

d_gene: TRBD1
v_gene: TRBV7-8
j_gene: TRBJ2-4
abundance: NA
CDR3nt: TGTGCCAGCAGCCGTCAGGGGGTGGCCAAAAACATTCAGTACTTC
CDR3aa: CASSRQGVAKNIQYF

d_gene: NA
v_gene: TRBV29-1
j_gene: TRBJ1-5
abundance: NA
CDR3nt: TGCAGCGTTGTTTTTGTACAGGGTAGCAATCAGCCCCAGCATTTT
CDR3aa: CSVVFVQGSNQPQHF

d_gene: NA
v_gene: TRBV18
j_gene: TRBJ1-5
abundance: NA
CDR3nt: TGTGCCAGCTCACCAGGGTTCAATCAGCCCCAGCATTTT
CDR3aa: CASSPGFNQPQHF

d_gene: TRBD2
v_gene: TRBV11-2
j_gene: TRBJ2-1
abundance: NA
CDR3nt: TGTGCCAGCAGCTCGAGCGGGACGAGGGATGAGCAGTTCTTC
CDR3aa: CASSSSGTRDEQFF

d_gene: NA
v_gene: TRBV6-1
j_gene: TRBJ2-7
abundance: NA
CDR3nt: TGTGCCAGCAGTTTCGCGGGACCGAGGGCCTACGAGCAGTACTTC
CDR3aa: CASSFAGPRAYEQYF

d_gene: TRBD1
v_gene: TRBV4-1
j_gene: TRBJ2-5
abundance: NA
CDR3nt: TGCGCCAGCAGCCAAGCCCCTTTCTCGGACAGGGCAGAGACCCAGTACTTC
CDR3aa: CASSQAPFSDRAETQYF

d_gene: NA
v_gene: TRBV7-2
j_gene: TRBJ2-5
abundance: NA
CDR3nt: TGTGCCAGCAGCTTAGGGGGGCGCCCTCAAGAGACCCAGTACTTC
CDR3aa: CASSLGGRPQETQYF

d_gene: NA
v_gene: TRBV25-1
j_gene: TRBJ2-3
abundance: NA
CDR3nt: TGTGCCAGCAGTGGTATCAATACGCAGTATTTT
CDR3aa: CASSGINTQYF

d_gene: TRBD2
v_gene: TRBV19
j_gene: TRBJ2-1
abundance: NA
CDR3nt: TGTGCCAGTAGGGCCGGGACTAGCGGGACCAATGAGCAGTTCTTC
CDR3aa: CASRAGTSGTNEQFF

d_gene: TRBD2
v_gene: TRBV7-2
j_gene: TRBJ2-1
abundance: few
CDR3nt: TGTGCCAGCAGCTTAGAAGGGACTAGCGGGAGGTACTACAATGAGCAGTTCTTC
CDR3aa: CASSLEGTSGRYYNEQFF

d_gene: NA
v_gene: TRBV5-5
j_gene: TRBJ1-1
abundance: NA
CDR3nt: TGTGCCAGCAGCTTCCACCAGGGGAAACCTGAAGCTTTCTTT
CDR3aa: CASSFHQGKPEAFF

d_gene: NA
v_gene: TRBV2
j_gene: TRBJ2-7
abundance: NA
CDR3nt: TGTGCCAGCATGGGGGTCGAGCAGTACTTC
CDR3aa: CASMGVEQYF

d_gene: NA
v_gene: TRBV30
j_gene: TRBJ2-1
abundance: NA
CDR3nt: TGTGCCTGGCGGGGGAGCTCCTACAATGAGCAGTTCTTC
CDR3aa: CAWRGSSYNEQFF

d_gene: NA
v_gene: TRBV19
j_gene: TRBJ2-7
abundance: NA
CDR3nt: TGTGCCAGTAGTTATAGGGCCGGGCAGGGTGCCTACGAGCAGTACTTC
CDR3aa: CASSYRAGQGAYEQYF

d_gene: NA
v_gene: TRBV6-5
j_gene: TRBJ1-3
abundance: NA
CDR3nt: TGTGCCAGCAGCTTGGACTTTAGCTCTGGAAACACCATATATTTT
CDR3aa: CASSLDFSSGNTIYF

d_gene: NA
v_gene: TRBV7-2
j_gene: TRBJ1-3
abundance: once
CDR3nt: TGTGCCAGCAGCGAGAACAGGGTCCAATACTCTGGAAACACCATATATTTT
CDR3aa: CASSENRVQYSGNTIYF

d_gene: TRBD2
v_gene: TRBV5-1
j_gene: TRBJ2-1
abundance: NA
CDR3nt: TGCGCCAGCAGCTGGGGGACTAGCTCTGCCAATGAGCAGTTCTTC
CDR3aa: CASSWGTSSANEQFF

d_gene: NA
v_gene: TRBV2
j_gene: TRBJ1-1
abundance: NA
CDR3nt: TGTGCCAGCAGTGGGGACTGGAACACTGAAGCTTTCTTT
CDR3aa: CASSGDWNTEAFF

d_gene: NA
v_gene: TRBV19
j_gene: TRBJ1-3
abundance: NA
CDR3nt: TGTGCCAGTAGTCCAGACAGCTCTGGAAACACCATATATTTT
CDR3aa: CASSPDSSGNTIYF

d_gene: NA
v_gene: TRBV7-9
j_gene: TRBJ1-1
abundance: NA
CDR3nt: TGTGCCAGTAACTACGAGGTGAACACTGAAGCTTTCTTT
CDR3aa: CASNYEVNTEAFF

d_gene: NA
v_gene: TRBV6-5
j_gene: TRBJ1-2
abundance: once
CDR3nt: TGTGCCATCGGGACACCCAATCGGGGCTACACCTTC
CDR3aa: CAIGTPNRGYTF

d_gene: NA
v_gene: TRBV7-9
j_gene: TRBJ1-2
abundance: once
CDR3nt: TGTGCCAGCAGTTCGGCCGGGACATTTAATAACTATGGCTACACCTTC
CDR3aa: CASSSAGTFNNYGYTF

d_gene: NA
v_gene: TRBV5-8
j_gene: TRBJ1-2
abundance: few
CDR3nt: TGTGCCAGCAGCTTGGACGCGGGGGCATACTATGGCTACACCTTC
CDR3aa: CASSLDAGAYYGYTF

d_gene: TRBD1
v_gene: TRBV7-8
j_gene: TRBJ2-7
abundance: NA
CDR3nt: TGTGCCAGCAGTCCTCCGGGACAGGGGATATACGAGCAGTACTTC
CDR3aa: CASSPPGQGIYEQYF

d_gene: NA
v_gene: TRBV5-1
j_gene: TRBJ2-3
abundance: NA
CDR3nt: TGCGCCAGCAGCTTGGTCGGGAGCACAGATACGCAGTATTTT
CDR3aa: CASSLVGSTDTQYF